The rows below give T cell receptor beta chains drawn from one sample of a study of shared clonotypes between healthy human individuals. TCRdb's copy holds only in-frame clones and misses some; the assay was immunoSEQ multiplex PCR. The repertoire consists of approximately 100,000 clones, with less than 80% occurring once and the leading ten covering approximately 25%. Sequencing used memory CD8+ T cells sorted from blood. These TCRs come from a woman between 25 and 40 years old in good health. CDR3s include the opening cysteine and the closing phenylalanine or tryptophan.

TRBV6-4 | CASTMDGNTGELFF
TRBV7-8 | CASSTYRVSYEQYF
TRBV5-1 | CASSLWTSGSSYEQYF
TRBV27 | CASSLKWQGAYNEQFF
TRBV6-1 | CASSELAGGSYEQYF
TRBV6-1 | CASRTGQSQVEGYTF
TRBV25-1 | CASSEGGDREYEQYF
TRBV6-5 | CASSYGLRGDTIYF
TRBV2 | CASSDRVGGAYEQYF
TRBV7-9 | CASSDSTSYEQYF
TRBV28 | CASTNRGIAVNTEAFF
TRBV15 | CATSRERETYEQYF
TRBV6-7 | CASSYSNTRYYEQYF
TRBV7-9 | CATTSGGVRGTQYF
TRBV10-3 | CAISEFRGTRPGELFF
TRBV27 | CASSFLGGAGEGEQYF
TRBV28 | CASRAGTGVYNEQFF
TRBV6-1 | CASSEGDTNQPQHF
TRBV9 | CASSVVSGGIYEQYF
TRBV19 | CASSINLASNEQYF
TRBV29-1 | CSVEEGRGRLGNYGYTF
TRBV10-2 | CASKSTARYYGYTF
TRBV9 | CASSLGGGTDTQYF
TRBV6-5 | CASSPLLGSYEQYF